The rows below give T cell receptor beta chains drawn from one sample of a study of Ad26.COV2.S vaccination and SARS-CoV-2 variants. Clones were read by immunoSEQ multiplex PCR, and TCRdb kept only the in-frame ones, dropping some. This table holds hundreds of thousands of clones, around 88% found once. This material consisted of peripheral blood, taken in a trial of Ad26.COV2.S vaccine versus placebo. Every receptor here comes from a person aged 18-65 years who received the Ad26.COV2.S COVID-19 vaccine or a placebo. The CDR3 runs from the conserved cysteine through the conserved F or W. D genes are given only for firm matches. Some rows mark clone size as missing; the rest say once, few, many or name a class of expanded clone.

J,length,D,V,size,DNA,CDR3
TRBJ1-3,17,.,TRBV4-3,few,TGCGCCAGCAGCCAAGATCGTACAGGGTACTCTGGAAACACCATATATTTT,CASSQDRTGYSGNTIYF
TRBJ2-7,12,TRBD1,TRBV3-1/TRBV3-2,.,TGTGCCAGCAGCCTTCGACAGGGCGAGCAGTACTTC,CASSLRQGEQYF
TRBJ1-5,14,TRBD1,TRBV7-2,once,TGTGCCAGCAGCTTAGTCCAGGGGGTTCAGCCCCAGCATTTT,CASSLVQGVQPQHF
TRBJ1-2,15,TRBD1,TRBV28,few,TGTGCCAGCAGGAAACAGGGGGCCCCTGGCTATGGCTACACCTTC,CASRKQGAPGYGYTF
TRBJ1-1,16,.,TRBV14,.,TGTGCCAGCAGCCCTGCCCGGGGTGGGCGGTTCACTGAAGCTTTCTTT,CASSPARGGRFTEAFF
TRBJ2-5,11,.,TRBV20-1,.,TGCAGTGCTAGATGGCAAGAGACCCAGTACTTC,CSARWQETQYF
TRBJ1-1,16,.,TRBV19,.,TGTGCCAGTAGTTCTACGGCAGGGCGTATGAACACTGAAGCTTTCTTT,CASSSTAGRMNTEAFF
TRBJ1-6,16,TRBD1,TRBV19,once,TGTGCCAGTAGTAGTGACAGGGACTTCGCAAATTCACCCCTCCACTTT,CASSSDRDFANSPLHF
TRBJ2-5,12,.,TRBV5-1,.,TGCGCCAGCAGCTTGGACAGTGAGACCCAGTACTTC,CASSLDSETQYF
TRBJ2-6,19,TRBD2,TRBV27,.,TGTGCCAGCAGTCCCCGCCGGGACTACATACACTCTGGGGCCAACGTCCTGACTTTC,CASSPRRDYIHSGANVLTF
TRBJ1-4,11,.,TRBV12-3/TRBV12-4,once,TGTGCCAGCAGTGGGGCTGGGAAACTGTTTTTT,CASSGAGKLFF
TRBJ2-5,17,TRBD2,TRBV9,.,TGTGCCAGCAGCGTAGATGGTGGGGGGGAGATTCAAGAGACCCAGTACTTC,CASSVDGGGEIQETQYF
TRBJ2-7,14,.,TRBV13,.,TGTGCCAGCAGCCCCCAAGGGGCGGCCTACGAGCAGTACTTC,CASSPQGAAYEQYF
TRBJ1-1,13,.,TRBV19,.,TGTGCCAGTATCGACAGCCAGAACACTGAAGCTTTCTTT,CASIDSQNTEAFF
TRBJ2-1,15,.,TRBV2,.,TGTGCCAGCAGTGAAGTAGTAGGGGGGACCAATGAGCAGTTCTTC,CASSEVVGGTNEQFF
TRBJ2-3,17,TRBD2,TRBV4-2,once,TGTGCCAGCAGCCATTTGGGACGCGGGAGCATCGCAGATACGCAGTATTTT,CASSHLGRGSIADTQYF
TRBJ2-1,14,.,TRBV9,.,TGTGCCAGCAGCGTACTTGCCCAAAGGGATGAGCAGTTCTTC,CASSVLAQRDEQFF
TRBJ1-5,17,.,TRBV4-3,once,TGCGCCAGCAGCCAAGCGTATGGGATCCTTAGCAATCAGCCCCAGCATTTT,CASSQAYGILSNQPQHF
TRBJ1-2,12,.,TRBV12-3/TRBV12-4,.,TGTGCCAGCAGTTTAATCCTCTATGGCTACACCTTC,CASSLILYGYTF
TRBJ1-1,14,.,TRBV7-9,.,TGTGCCAGCAGCTTCTCGGGTGCGTACACTGAAGCTTTCTTT,CASSFSGAYTEAFF
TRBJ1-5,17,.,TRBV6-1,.,TGTGCCAGCAGTGGGGGGTTGGGAGGACGAAGCAATCAGCCCCAGCATTTT,CASSGGLGGRSNQPQHF
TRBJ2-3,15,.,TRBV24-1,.,TGTGCCACCACCCAATTGGGACACCCATCGGATACGCAGTATTTT,CATTQLGHPSDTQYF
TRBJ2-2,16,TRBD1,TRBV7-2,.,TGTGCCAGCAGCCAAATGACAGGGACAAACACCGGGGAGCTGTTTTTT,CASSQMTGTNTGELFF
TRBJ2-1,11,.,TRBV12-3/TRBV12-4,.,TGTGCCAGCAGTTTAGGAGAGGAGCAGTTCTTC,CASSLGEEQFF
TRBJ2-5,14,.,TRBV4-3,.,TGCGCCAGCAGCCAAGATCTGGTGACGAAGACCCAGTACTTC,CASSQDLVTKTQYF
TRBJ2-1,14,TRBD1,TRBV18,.,TGTGCCAGCTCACCAAGACAGGGGCTGAATGAGCAGTTCTTC,CASSPRQGLNEQFF
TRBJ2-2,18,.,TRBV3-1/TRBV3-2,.,TGTGCCAGCAGCCAAGAATCGACCCGCGCTAGGGTGAGCGGGGAGCTGTTTTTT,CASSQESTRARVSGELFF
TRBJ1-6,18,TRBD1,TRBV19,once,TGTGCCACCCTCTCCGGGACAGCTCCAACCGAGTATAATTCACCCCTCCACTTT,CATLSGTAPTEYNSPLHF
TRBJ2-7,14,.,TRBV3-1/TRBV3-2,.,TGTGCCAGCAGCCAAGACAGGGGTTCCTACGAGCAGTACTTC,CASSQDRGSYEQYF
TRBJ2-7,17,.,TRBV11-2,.,TGTGCCAGCAGCTTAGGTAGAGGGGGGCCCCTTACGGGCGAGCAGTACTTC,CASSLGRGGPLTGEQYF
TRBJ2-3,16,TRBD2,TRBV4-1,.,TGCGCCAGCAGCCAAGGTTCTAGCGGGGTTACAGATACGCAGTATTTT,CASSQGSSGVTDTQYF
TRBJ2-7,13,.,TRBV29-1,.,TGCAGCGTTGAAGTAACGGGGGTTGGTGAGCAGTACTTC,CSVEVTGVGEQYF
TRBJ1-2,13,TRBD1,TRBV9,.,TGTGCCAGCAGCGTAGAGACAGGGGCTGGCTACACCTTC,CASSVETGAGYTF
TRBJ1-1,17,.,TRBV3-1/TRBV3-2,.,TGTGCCAGCAGCCAAAAGGCCTTTGGGGGGAGAAACACTGAAGCTTTCTTT,CASSQKAFGGRNTEAFF
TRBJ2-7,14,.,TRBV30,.,TGTGCCTGGAGTGTACCCGGCAGGGCGTACGAGCAGTACTTC,CAWSVPGRAYEQYF
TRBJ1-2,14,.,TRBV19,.,TGTGCCAGTAGTATAGAATACGAACGTGGTGGCTACACCTTC,CASSIEYERGGYTF
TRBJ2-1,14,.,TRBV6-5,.,TGTGCCAGCAGGCGGGGTGATGTCTACAATGAGCAGTTCTTC,CASRRGDVYNEQFF
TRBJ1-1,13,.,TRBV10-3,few,TGTGCCATCAGTGATTCGGGAAACACTGAAGCTTTCTTT,CAISDSGNTEAFF
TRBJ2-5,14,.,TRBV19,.,TGTGCCAGTACCCCGGGCAGGGGTTTAGAGACCCAGTACTTC,CASTPGRGLETQYF
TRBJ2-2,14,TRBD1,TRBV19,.,TGTGCCAGTAGTAAGGGACAGACCTCCGGGGAGCTGTTTTTT,CASSKGQTSGELFF
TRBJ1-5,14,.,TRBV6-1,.,TGTGCCAGCAGTGAAAGGGGAGGGATTCAGCCCCAGCATTTT,CASSERGGIQPQHF
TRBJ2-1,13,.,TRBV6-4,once,TGTGCCAGCAGTCGAGATCTCCGGGGGGAGCAGTTCTTC,CASSRDLRGEQFF
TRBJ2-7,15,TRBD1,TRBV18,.,TGTGCCAGCTCCCCGGGGACAGGGGTATCCTACGAGCAGTACTTC,CASSPGTGVSYEQYF
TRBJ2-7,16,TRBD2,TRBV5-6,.,TGTGCCAGCAGCTTGGGACTAGCGGGTGGGGCGTACGAGCAGTACTTC,CASSLGLAGGAYEQYF
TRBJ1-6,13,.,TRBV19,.,TGTGCCAGTAGTATAGATCGGAGCTCACCCCTCCACTTT,CASSIDRSSPLHF
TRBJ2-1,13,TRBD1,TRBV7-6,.,TGTGCCAGCAGCCCGAACAGGGGAGAAGAGCAGTTCTTC,CASSPNRGEEQFF